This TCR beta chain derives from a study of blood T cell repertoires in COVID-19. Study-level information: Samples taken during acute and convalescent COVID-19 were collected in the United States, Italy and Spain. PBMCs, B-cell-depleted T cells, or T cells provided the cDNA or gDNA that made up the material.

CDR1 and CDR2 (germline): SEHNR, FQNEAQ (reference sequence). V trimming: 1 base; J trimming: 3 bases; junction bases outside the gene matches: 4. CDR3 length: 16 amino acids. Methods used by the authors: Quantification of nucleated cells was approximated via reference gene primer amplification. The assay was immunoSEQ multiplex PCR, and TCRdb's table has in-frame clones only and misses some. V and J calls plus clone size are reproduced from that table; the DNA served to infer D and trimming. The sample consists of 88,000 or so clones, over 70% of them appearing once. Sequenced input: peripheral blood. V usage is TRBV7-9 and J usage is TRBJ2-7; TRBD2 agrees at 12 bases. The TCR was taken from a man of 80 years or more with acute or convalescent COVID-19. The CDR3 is CASSLVPSGGDYEQYF. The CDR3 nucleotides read TGTGCCAGCAGCTTAGTCCCTAGCGGGGGGGACTACGAGCAGTACTTC.